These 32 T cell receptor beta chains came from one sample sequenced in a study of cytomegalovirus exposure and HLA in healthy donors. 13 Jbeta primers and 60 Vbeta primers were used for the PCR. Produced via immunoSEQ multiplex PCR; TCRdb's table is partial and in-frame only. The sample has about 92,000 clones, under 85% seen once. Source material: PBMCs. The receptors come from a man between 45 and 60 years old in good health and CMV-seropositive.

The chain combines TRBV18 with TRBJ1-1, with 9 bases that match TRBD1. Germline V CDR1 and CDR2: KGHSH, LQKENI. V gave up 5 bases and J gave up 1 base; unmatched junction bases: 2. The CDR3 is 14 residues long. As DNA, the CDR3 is TGTGCCAGCTCAAGACAGGGGGGGAACACTGAAGCTTTCTTT. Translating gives CASSRQGGNTEAFF.

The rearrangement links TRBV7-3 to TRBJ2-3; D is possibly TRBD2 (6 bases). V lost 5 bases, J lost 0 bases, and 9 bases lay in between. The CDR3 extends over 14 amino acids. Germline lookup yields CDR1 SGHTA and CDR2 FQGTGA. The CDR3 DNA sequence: TGTGCCAGCAGCCGCGGGGTTAGCACAGATACGCAGTATTTT. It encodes CASSRGVSTDTQYF.

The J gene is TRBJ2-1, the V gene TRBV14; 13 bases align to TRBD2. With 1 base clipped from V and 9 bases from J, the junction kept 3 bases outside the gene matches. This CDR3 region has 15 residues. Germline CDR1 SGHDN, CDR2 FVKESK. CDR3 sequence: CASSQGLAGGREQFF. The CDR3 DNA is TGTGCCAGCAGCCAAGGACTAGCGGGGGGCCGTGAGCAGTTCTTC.

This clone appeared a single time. The CDR3 DNA reads TGTGCCAGCAGCGTCGGGACAGGGTGGGACATGAACACTGAAGCTTTCTTT. It codes for CASSVGTGWDMNTEAFF. The rearrangement joins TRBV11-2 to TRBJ1-1; 9 positions agree with TRBD1. Germline V gene lookup returns CDR1 SGHAT and CDR2 FQNNGV. The CDR3 totals 17 residues. Trimming at V came to 5 bases and at J to 0 bases, leaving 10 bases not matched to a gene.

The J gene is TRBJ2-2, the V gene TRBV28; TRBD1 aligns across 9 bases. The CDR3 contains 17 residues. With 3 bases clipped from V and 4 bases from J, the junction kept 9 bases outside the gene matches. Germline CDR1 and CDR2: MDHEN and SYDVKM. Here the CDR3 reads CASSFDRGKGGTGELFF. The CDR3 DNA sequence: TGTGCCAGCAGTTTCGACAGGGGGAAGGGCGGCACCGGGGAGCTGTTTTTT.

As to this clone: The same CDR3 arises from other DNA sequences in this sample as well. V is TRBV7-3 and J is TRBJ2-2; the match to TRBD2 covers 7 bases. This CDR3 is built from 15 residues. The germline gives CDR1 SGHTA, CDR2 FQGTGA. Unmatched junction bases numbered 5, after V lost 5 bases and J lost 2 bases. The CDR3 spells CASSLRGTNTGELFF. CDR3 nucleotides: TGTGCCAGCAGCCTGCGGGGGACCAACACCGGGGAGCTGTTTTTT.

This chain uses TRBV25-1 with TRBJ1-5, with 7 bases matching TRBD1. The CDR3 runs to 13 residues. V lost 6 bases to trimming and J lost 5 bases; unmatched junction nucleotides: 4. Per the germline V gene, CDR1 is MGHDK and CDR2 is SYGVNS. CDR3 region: CASSRGGDQPQHF. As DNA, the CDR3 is TGTGCCAGCAGCAGAGGGGGCGATCAGCCCCAGCATTTT.

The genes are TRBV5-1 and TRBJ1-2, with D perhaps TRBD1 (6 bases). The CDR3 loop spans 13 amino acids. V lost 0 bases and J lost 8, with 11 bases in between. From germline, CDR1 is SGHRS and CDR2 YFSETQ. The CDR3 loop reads CASSLEQGAGYTF. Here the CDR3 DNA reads TGCGCCAGCAGCTTGGAACAGGGTGCCGGCTACACCTTC.

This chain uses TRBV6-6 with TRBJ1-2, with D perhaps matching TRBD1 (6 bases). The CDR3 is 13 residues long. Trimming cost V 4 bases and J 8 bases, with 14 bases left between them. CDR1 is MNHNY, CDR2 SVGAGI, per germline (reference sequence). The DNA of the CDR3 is TGTGCCAGCAGTTTCGGGGGGGCTGCCGGCTACACCTTC. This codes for CASSFGGAAGYTF.

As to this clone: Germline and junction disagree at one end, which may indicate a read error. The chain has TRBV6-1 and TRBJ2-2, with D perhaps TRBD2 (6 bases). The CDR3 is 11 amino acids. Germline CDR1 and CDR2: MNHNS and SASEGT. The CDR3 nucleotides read TGTGCCAGCAGTGAGACCGGGGGGCTGTTTTTT. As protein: CASSETGGLFF.

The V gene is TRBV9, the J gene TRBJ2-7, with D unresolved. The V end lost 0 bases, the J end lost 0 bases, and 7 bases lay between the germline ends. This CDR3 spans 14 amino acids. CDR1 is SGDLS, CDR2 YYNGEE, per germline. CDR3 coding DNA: TGTGCCAGCAGCGTAGCCCCGAGCTCCTACGAGCAGTACTTC. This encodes CASSVAPSSYEQYF.

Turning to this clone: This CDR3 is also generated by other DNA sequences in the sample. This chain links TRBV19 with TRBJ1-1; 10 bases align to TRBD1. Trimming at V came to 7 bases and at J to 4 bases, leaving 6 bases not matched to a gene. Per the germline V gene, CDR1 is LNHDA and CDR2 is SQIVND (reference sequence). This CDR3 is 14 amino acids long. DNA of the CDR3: TGTGCCAGTATTCGGACAGGGGGAAGCACTGAAGCTTTCTTT. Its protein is CASIRTGGSTEAFF.

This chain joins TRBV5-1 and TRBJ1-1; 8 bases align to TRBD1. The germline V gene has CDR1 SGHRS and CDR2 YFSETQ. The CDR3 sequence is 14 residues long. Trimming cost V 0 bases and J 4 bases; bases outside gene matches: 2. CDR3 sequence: CASSLGQGRTEAFF. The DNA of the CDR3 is TGCGCCAGCAGCTTGGGACAGGGGCGCACTGAAGCTTTCTTT.

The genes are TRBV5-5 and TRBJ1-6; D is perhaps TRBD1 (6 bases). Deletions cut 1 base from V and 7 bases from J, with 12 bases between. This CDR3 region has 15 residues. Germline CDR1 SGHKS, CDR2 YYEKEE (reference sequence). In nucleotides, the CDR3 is TGTGCCAGCAGCTTGCAGGGGTCCGGGAATTCACCCCTCCACTTT. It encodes CASSLQGSGNSPLHF.

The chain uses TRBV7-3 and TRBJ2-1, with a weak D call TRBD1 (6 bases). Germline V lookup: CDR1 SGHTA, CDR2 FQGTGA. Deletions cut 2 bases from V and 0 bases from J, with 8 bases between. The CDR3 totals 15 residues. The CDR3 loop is CASSLARGSYNEQFF. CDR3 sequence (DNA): TGTGCCAGCAGCTTAGCCAGGGGCTCCTACAATGAGCAGTTCTTC.

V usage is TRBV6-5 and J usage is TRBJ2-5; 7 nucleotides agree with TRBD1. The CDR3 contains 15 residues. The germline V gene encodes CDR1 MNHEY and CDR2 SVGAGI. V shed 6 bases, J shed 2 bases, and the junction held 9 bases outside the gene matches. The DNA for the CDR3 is TGTGCCAGCAGCCTAAACAGGGGTTGGCAAGAGACCCAGTACTTC. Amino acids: CASSLNRGWQETQYF.

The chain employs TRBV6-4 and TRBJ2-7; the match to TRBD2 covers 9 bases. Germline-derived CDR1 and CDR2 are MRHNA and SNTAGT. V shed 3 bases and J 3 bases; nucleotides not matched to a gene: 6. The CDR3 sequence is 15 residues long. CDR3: CASSERAGGNYEQYF. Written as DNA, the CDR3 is TGTGCCAGCAGTGAGAGAGCGGGGGGCAACTACGAGCAGTACTTC.

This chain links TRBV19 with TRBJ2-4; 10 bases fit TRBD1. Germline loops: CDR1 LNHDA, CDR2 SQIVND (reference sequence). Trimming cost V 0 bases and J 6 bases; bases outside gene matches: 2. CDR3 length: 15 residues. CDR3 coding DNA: TGTGCCAGTAGTATAGAGAGGACAGGGGGAAACATTCAGTACTTC. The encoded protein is CASSIERTGGNIQYF.

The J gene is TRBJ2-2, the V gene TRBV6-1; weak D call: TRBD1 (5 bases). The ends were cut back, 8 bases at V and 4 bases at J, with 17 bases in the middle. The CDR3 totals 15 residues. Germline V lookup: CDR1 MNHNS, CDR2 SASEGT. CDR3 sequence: CASDTMPTVTGELFF. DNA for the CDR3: TGTGCCAGCGATACAATGCCGACAGTCACCGGGGAGCTGTTTTTT.

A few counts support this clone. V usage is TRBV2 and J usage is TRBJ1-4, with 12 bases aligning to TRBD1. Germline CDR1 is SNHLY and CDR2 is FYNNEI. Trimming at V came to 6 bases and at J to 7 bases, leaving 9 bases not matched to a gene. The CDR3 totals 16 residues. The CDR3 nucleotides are TGTGCCAGCAGGGCCGGGACAGGGGGCGCGAGTGAAAAACTGTTTTTT. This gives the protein CASRAGTGGASEKLFF.

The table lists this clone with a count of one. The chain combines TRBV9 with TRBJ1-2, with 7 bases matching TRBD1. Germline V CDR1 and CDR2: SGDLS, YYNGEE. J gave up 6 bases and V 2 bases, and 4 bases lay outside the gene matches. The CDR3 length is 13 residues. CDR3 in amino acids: CASSVEGAHGYTF. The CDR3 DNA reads TGTGCCAGCAGCGTTGAGGGGGCGCATGGCTACACCTTC.

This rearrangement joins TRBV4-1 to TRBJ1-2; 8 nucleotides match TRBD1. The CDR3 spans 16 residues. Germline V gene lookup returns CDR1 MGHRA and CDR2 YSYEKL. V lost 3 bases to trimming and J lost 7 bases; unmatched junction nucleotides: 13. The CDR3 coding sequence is TGCGCCAGCAGCCATCCCCTGGGACAGGCGGTCAGTGGCTACACCTTC. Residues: CASSHPLGQAVSGYTF.

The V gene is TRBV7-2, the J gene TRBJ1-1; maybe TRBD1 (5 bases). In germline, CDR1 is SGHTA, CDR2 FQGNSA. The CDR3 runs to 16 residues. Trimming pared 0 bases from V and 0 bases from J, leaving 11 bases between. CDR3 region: CASSLAPLTVNTEAFF. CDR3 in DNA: TGTGCCAGCAGCTTAGCCCCTCTGACAGTGAACACTGAAGCTTTCTTT.

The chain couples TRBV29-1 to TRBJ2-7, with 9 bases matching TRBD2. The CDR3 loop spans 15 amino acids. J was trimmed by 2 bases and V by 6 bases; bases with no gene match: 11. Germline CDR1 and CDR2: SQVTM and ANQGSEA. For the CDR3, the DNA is TGCAGCGTCACCCCTGGCGGGGGGGGTGCCTACGAGCAGTACTTC. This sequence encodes CSVTPGGGGAYEQYF.

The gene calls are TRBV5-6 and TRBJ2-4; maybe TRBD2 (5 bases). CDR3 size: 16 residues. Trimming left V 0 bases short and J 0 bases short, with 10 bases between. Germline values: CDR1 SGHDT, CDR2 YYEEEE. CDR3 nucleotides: TGTGCCAGCAGCTTGGCCGGGGATCTAGCCAAAAACATTCAGTACTTC. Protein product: CASSLAGDLAKNIQYF.

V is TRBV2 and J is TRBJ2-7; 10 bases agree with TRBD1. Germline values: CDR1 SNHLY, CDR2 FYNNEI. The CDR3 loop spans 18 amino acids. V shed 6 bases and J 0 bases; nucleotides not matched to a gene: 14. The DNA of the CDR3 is TGTGCCAGCAGCTTCCCGGGACAGGGGACAAGGAGCTCCTACGAGCAGTACTTC. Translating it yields CASSFPGQGTRSSYEQYF.

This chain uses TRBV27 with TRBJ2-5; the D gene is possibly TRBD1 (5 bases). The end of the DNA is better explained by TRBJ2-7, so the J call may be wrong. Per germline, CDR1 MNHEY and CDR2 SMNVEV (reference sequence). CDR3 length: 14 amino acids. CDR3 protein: CASSAQGGPYEQYF. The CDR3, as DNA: TGTGCCAGCAGTGCTCAGGGTGGCCCCTACGAGCAGTACTTC.

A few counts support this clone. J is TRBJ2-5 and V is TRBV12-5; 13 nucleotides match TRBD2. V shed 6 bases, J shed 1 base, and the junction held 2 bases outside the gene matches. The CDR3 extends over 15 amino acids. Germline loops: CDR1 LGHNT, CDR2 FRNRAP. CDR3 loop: CASGRTSGGQETQYF. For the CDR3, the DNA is TGTGCTAGTGGGAGGACTAGCGGGGGCCAAGAGACCCAGTACTTC.

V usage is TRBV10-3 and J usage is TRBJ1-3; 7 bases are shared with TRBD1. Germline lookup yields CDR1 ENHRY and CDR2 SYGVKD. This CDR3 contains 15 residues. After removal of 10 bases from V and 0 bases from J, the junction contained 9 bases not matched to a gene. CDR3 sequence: CATGTVLSSGNTIYF. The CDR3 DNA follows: TGTGCCACCGGGACAGTACTCTCCTCTGGAAACACCATATATTTT.

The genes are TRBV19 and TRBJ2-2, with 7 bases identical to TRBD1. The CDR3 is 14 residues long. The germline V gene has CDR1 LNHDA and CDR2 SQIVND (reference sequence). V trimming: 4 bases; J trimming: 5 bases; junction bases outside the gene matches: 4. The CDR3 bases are TGTGCCAGTAGTACGAAGACAGGGACCGGGGAGCTGTTTTTT. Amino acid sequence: CASSTKTGTGELFF.

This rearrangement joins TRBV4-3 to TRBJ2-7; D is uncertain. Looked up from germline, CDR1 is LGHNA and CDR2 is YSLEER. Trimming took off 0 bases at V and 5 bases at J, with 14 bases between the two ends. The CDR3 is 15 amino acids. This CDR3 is CASSQDRTGFDEQYF. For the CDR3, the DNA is TGCGCCAGCAGCCAAGATCGAACTGGTTTTGACGAGCAGTACTTC.

The CDR3 region is CASSQPRQGLEKLFF. In nucleotides, the CDR3 is TGCGCCAGCAGCCAACCGAGACAGGGGCTAGAAAAACTGTTTTTT. The chain employs TRBV4-3 and TRBJ1-4, with 8 bases lining up with TRBD1. From germline, CDR1 is LGHNA and CDR2 YSLEER. This CDR3 is built from 15 residues. The J segment lost 8 bases and the V segment lost 2 bases, leaving 7 bases of the junction unmatched.